The sequence of this T cell receptor (beta chain) was determined in a study of T cell repertoires in cytomegalovirus infection. MiXCR was run by TCRdb on the reads, yielding one entry per CDR3 protein. The table shows roughly 300,000 distinct CDR3 sequences, with over 7.5% occurring only once. Study results and limitations: It was HLA-C-restricted CMV-specific TCR beta clonotypes that dominated the response ex vivo.

Germline V gene data show CDR1 as LGHNA and CDR2 as YSLEER. V was pared by 0 bases and J by 7 bases, with 9 bases between. This CDR3 comprises 13 residues. As concerns this clonotype: What it recognizes is unknown.

The sequenced sample consisted of PBMCs. This sequence joins TRBV4-3 and TRBJ1-2, with D uncertain. The TCR was taken from a human donor in good health (CMV status not recorded). Some clones in this sample may be carry-over from other donors' samples. DNA for the CDR3: TGCGCCAGCAGCCAAGATAGAGCGGGTGGCTACACCTTC. Its translation: CASSQDRAGGYTF.